Shown below are 17 T cell receptor beta chains from a single sample sequenced in a study of blood T cell repertoires in COVID-19. Libraries were prepared by immunoSEQ multiplex PCR; TCRdb keeps only in-frame clonotypes and omits some of them. The sample yields under 350,000 clones, approximately 85% seen once. Sequences were obtained from peripheral blood. All receptors derive from a human donor in a cohort sampled during active COVID-19.

This clone has only a few counts. This sequence joins TRBV12-1 and TRBJ2-7; the table's TRBD1 call for D was not verified on the DNA. TRBV12-1 is shown as a pseudogene. The CDR3 is 14 amino acids. CDR3 loop: CASSFDRGRYEQYF. CDR3 sequence (DNA): TGTGCCAGCAGCTTTGACAGGGGGCGCTACGAGCAGTACTTC.

V is TRBV5-1 and J is TRBJ1-6, with D tentatively TRBD1 (5 bases). Germline-derived CDR1 and CDR2 are SGHRS and YFSETQ. The CDR3 has 17 amino acids. Trimming left V 3 bases short and J 5 bases short, with 18 bases between. The CDR3 nucleotides are TGCGCCAGCAGCTCCGGTTCACAGACAGATAATAATTCACCCCTCCACTTT. It encodes CASSSGSQTDNNSPLHF. The variable domain in full, with the rest retrieved from reference TRBV5-1 and TRBJ1-6, is KAGVTQTPRYLIKTRGQQVTLSCSPISGHRSVSWYQQTPGQGLQFLFEYFSETQRNKGNFPGRFSGRQFSNSRSEMNVSTLELGDSALYLCASSSGSQTDNNSPLHFGNGTRLTVT.

The chain has TRBV11-3 and TRBJ2-2, with TRBD2 as a possible D gene (5 bases). The CDR3 covers 14 residues. Germline V gives CDR1 SGHNT, CDR2 YENEEA. V shed 5 bases and J shed 1 base, with 8 bases lying between them. DNA for the CDR3: TGTGCCAGCAGCCCGGCGGGGAACACCGGGGAGCTGTTTTTT. Translating gives CASSPAGNTGELFF. The complete variable domain, with remaining parts taken from reference TRBV11-3 and TRBJ2-2, reads EAGVVQSPRYKIIEKKQPVAFWCNPISGHNTLYWYLQNLGQGPELLIRYENEEAVDDSQLPKDRFSAERLKGVDSTLKIQPAELGDSAVYLCASSPAGNTGELFFGEGSRLTVL.

The chain couples TRBV6-4 to TRBJ2-3, with D possibly matching TRBD2 (8 bases). Germline values: CDR1 MRHNA, CDR2 SNTAGT. The length of the CDR3 is 16 residues. Trimming left V 2 bases short and J 3 bases short, with 15 bases between. DNA of the CDR3: TGTGCCAGCAGTGACGAGGCGGGGGGACAGACAGATACGCAGTATTTT. Translating gives CASSDEAGGQTDTQYF.

The table lists this clone with a few counts. CDR3 bases: TGTGCCAGCAATGCTGACAGGCAGAACACTGAAGCTTTCTTT. Its translation: CASNADRQNTEAFF. The chain has TRBV5-4 and TRBJ1-1; TRBD1 might be the D (6 bases). Germline assignment: CDR1 SGHNT and CDR2 YYREEE (reference sequence). The CDR3 covers 14 residues. Trimming removed 6 bases from V and 1 base from J, with 13 bases in between.

The chain uses TRBV11-2 and TRBJ2-7, with D possibly TRBD2 on 5 matching bases. The CDR3 is 14 amino acids. From germline, CDR1 is SGHAT and CDR2 FQNNGV. V gave up 8 bases and J gave up 0 bases, with 14 bases separating them. This chain's CDR3 is CASGSGFSSYEQYF. In DNA, the CDR3 is TGTGCCAGCGGCTCGGGGTTCAGCTCCTACGAGCAGTACTTC.

CDR3: CAWSLTETYEQYF. For the CDR3, the DNA is TGTGCCTGGAGCCTGACGGAGACCTACGAGCAGTACTTC. This sequence joins TRBV30 and TRBJ2-7, with D uncertain. The germline CDR1 and CDR2 sequences are GTSNPN and SVGIG (reference sequence). V was pared by 3 bases and J by 2 bases, with 11 bases between. The CDR3 totals 13 residues.

This clone was counted a single time. This chain links TRBV5-4 with TRBJ1-2; TRBD1 aligns across 7 bases. CDR3 length: 14 amino acids. The germline V gene encodes CDR1 SGHNT and CDR2 YYREEE (reference sequence). V trimming: 3 bases; J trimming: 5 bases; junction bases outside the gene matches: 7. The CDR3 loop is CASSSGTEVYGYTF. The CDR3, as DNA: TGTGCCAGCAGCTCCGGGACAGAGGTTTATGGCTACACCTTC.

The CDR3 DNA follows: TGTGCCAGCAGCTTAATGGGGGGAACTAATGAAAAACTGTTTTTT. Translated, it gives CASSLMGGTNEKLFF. This rearrangement joins TRBV7-3 to TRBJ1-4, with D maybe TRBD1 (5 bases). V was clipped by 1 base and J by 1 base, with 7 bases between them. The germline V gene has CDR1 SGHTA and CDR2 FQGTGA. The CDR3 sequence is 15 residues long.

This chain links TRBV24-1 with TRBJ2-5; 9 nucleotides line up with TRBD1. V trimming: 3 bases; J trimming: 0 bases; junction bases outside the gene matches: 4. The CDR3 is 16 residues long. Per the germline V gene, CDR1 is KGHDR and CDR2 is SFDVKD. In nucleotides, the CDR3 is TGTGCCACCAGTGATATTGACAGGGGGTACCAAGAGACCCAGTACTTC. It yields the protein CATSDIDRGYQETQYF.

The V gene is TRBV30, the J gene TRBJ1-2; the D gene is possibly TRBD1 (6 bases). This CDR3 has 13 amino acids. The V end was cut by 0 bases, the J end by 8 bases, with 13 bases between. Germline-derived CDR1 and CDR2 are GTSNPN and SVGIG (reference sequence). The CDR3 nucleotides are TGTGCCTGGAGTGTACCCAACAGGGTGGGCTACACCTTC. It translates to CAWSVPNRVGYTF.

The CDR3 reads CASSDRNTEAFF. In DNA form, the CDR3 reads TGTGCCAGTAGTGACAGAAACACTGAAGCTTTCTTT. The rearrangement links TRBV19 to TRBJ1-1; TRBD1 is a possible D gene (5 bases). CDR1 and CDR2 (germline): LNHDA, SQIVND (reference sequence). This CDR3 spans 12 amino acids. Trimming shortened V by 5 bases and J by 2 bases, and 6 bases separated the two germline ends.

V and J are TRBV19 and TRBJ2-6; D possibly corresponds to TRBD1 (6 bases). The ends were cut back, 4 bases at V and 3 bases at J, with 7 bases in the middle. This CDR3 region has 14 residues. CDR1 LNHDA and CDR2 SQIVND come from the germline V gene (reference sequence). The CDR3 spells CASSTGVGANVLTF. CDR3 nucleotides: TGTGCCAGTAGTACAGGGGTTGGGGCCAACGTCCTGACTTTC.

The V and J genes are TRBV4-1 and TRBJ1-2, with D tentatively TRBD1 (5 bases). The CDR3 covers 20 residues. From germline, CDR1 is MGHRA and CDR2 YSYEKL. Trimming removed 3 bases from V and 4 bases from J, with 30 bases in between. CDR3 sequence reads: CASSQDYTGGTTPASYGYTF. The CDR3 DNA is TGCGCCAGCAGCCAGGACTACACTGGGGGGACTACCCCGGCATCCTATGGCTACACCTTC.

This clone has ten or more counts. The chain employs TRBV15 and TRBJ1-5; perhaps TRBD1 as D (5 bases). V lost 0 bases, J lost 3 bases, and 9 bases lay in between. There are 15 residues in the CDR3. Germline V gene sequence: CDR1 LNHNV, CDR2 YYDKDF (reference sequence). CDR3 sequence: CATSRDPGYNQPQHF. DNA for the CDR3: TGTGCCACCAGCAGAGACCCAGGGTACAATCAGCCCCAGCATTTT.

The chain uses TRBV6-5 and TRBJ1-1, with 7 positions matching TRBD1. There are 14 residues in the CDR3. From germline, CDR1 is MNHEY and CDR2 SVGAGI. J lost 5 bases, V lost 6 bases, and 9 bases had no gene match. CDR3 amino acids: CASSRWRGHTEAFF. For the CDR3, the DNA is TGTGCCAGCAGCCGCTGGAGGGGGCATACTGAAGCTTTCTTT.

The chain recombines TRBV11-2 with TRBJ1-2; TRBD1 agrees at 7 bases. V trimming: 0 bases; J trimming: 7 bases; junction bases outside the gene matches: 8. In germline, CDR1 is SGHAT, CDR2 FQNNGV. This CDR3 has 15 amino acids. The CDR3 nucleotides are TGTGCCAGCAGCTTAGATGAAACAGGGGCCTCTGGCTACACCTTC. Protein product: CASSLDETGASGYTF.